This TCR beta chain was captured by sequencing in a study of sequential checkpoint blockade in melanoma. Study-wide background: Maintenance nivolumab came after either treatment sequence.

The sample's treatment: randomized to nivolumab then ipilimumab (arm A) or the reverse (arm B). None of the patients previously received DNA-damaging chemotherapy. PBMC sorting kept live CD3+CD8+ cells without CD19 or CD56. The CDR3 length is 16 residues. Trimming removed 6 bases from V and 7 bases from J, with 22 bases in between. Germline V lookup: CDR1 ENHRY, CDR2 SYGVKD. Some clones are missing from TCRdb's copy, which holds only in-frame ones; the method was immunoSEQ multiplex PCR. This table has 15,000 to 20,000 clones, over 60% appearing once. The V gene is TRBV10-3, the J gene TRBJ2-1, with D tentatively TRBD1 (6 bases). The TCR originated in a human donor with melanoma. This specimen consisted of CD8+ T cells sorted from blood (inferred from file names), obtained from a patient given nivolumab and ipilimumab in sequence. CDR3 loop: CAIRGVQGPAWNEQFF. CDR3 DNA: TGTGCCATCAGGGGGGTACAGGGACCCGCTTGGAATGAGCAGTTCTTC.